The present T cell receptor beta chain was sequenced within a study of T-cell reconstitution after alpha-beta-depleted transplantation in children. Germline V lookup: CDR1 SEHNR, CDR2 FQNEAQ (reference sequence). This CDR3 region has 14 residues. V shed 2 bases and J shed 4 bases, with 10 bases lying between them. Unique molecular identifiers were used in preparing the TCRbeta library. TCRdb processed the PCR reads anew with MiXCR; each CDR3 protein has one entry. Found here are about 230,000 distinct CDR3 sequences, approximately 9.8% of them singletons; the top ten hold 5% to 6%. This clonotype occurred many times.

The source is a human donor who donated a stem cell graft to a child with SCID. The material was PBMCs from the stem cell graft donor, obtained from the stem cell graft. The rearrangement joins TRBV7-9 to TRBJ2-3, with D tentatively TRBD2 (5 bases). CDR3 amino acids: CASSLHLAADTQYF. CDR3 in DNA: TGTGCCAGCAGCTTACACCTAGCTGCAGATACGCAGTATTTT.